The 5 T cell receptor beta chains in this list originate from one sample, sequenced in a study of shared clonotypes between healthy human individuals (dated by TCRdb to the early 2020s). Receptor libraries were prepared by the immunoSEQ multiplex PCR assay. TCRdb stores this immuneACCESS table with in-frame sequences only. Part of the clones is absent; in the studies checked, under half of the shortfall reflects unresolved V genes, and no reason is known for the rest. The sample includes about 2.1 million clones, with 80% to 95% observed a single time. The ten largest make up less than 2% of the sample. CD8 naive samples consisted of CD45RO-negative cells that were positively selected for CCR7, yielding a CD45RA+CCR7+ population without TemRA cells. The sample was naive CD8+ T cells from PBMCs. This sample's cell subset or site label indicates: CD45RA+CCR7+. The source of these receptors is a young man in good health. Some clones in this sample may be carry-over from other donors' samples.

The chain couples TRBV7-8 to TRBJ1-5; 9 nucleotides match TRBD1. After removal of 4 bases from V and 1 base from J, the junction contained 8 bases not matched to a gene. Germline V lookup: CDR1 SGHVS, CDR2 FQNEAQ. The CDR3 runs to 17 residues. CDR3 amino acids: CASSWGQGGLSNQPQHF. The DNA of the CDR3 is TGTGCCAGCAGCTGGGGACAGGGAGGCTTGAGCAATCAGCCCCAGCATTTT.

The chain carries TRBV7-9 and TRBJ1-4; 9 bases match TRBD1. Trimming at V came to 5 bases and at J to 8 bases, leaving 3 bases not matched to a gene. The length of the CDR3 is 13 residues. Germline V gene sequence: CDR1 SEHNR, CDR2 FQNEAQ (reference sequence). In nucleotides, the CDR3 is TGTGCCAGCAGCCCGGACAGGGGCGAAAAACTGTTTTTT. As protein: CASSPDRGEKLFF.

Remarks on this clone: Additional DNA sequences in this sample encode the identical CDR3. V is TRBV9 and J is TRBJ2-7; TRBD2 matches at 10 bases. V was clipped by 3 bases and J by 2 bases; unmatched bases: 2. The CDR3 runs 14 residues. Germline V lookup: CDR1 SGDLS, CDR2 YYNGEE. CDR3 bases: TGTGCCAGCAGCGGCGGGACTAGCGCCTACGAGCAGTACTTC. Its protein product is CASSGGTSAYEQYF.

DNA of the CDR3: TGCGCCAGCAGTGAGATGGGGGGGGGATACGAGCAGTACTTC. Residues: CASSEMGGGYEQYF. The chain has TRBV10-2 and TRBJ2-7, with 7 bases identical to TRBD2. The CDR3 runs to 14 residues. J lost 4 bases, V lost 2 bases, and 5 bases had no gene match. Per germline, CDR1 WSHSY and CDR2 SAAADI.

V usage is TRBV27 and J usage is TRBJ1-1, with TRBD1 matching over 12 bases. This CDR3 has 16 residues. Per the germline V gene, CDR1 is MNHEY and CDR2 is SMNVEV (reference sequence). Losses at the gene ends were 6 bases for V and 1 base for J; bases not matched to a gene: 6. CDR3 in DNA: TGTGCCAGCAGGCTGGGACAGGGGGCGACGAACACTGAAGCTTTCTTT. Translating gives CASRLGQGATNTEAFF.